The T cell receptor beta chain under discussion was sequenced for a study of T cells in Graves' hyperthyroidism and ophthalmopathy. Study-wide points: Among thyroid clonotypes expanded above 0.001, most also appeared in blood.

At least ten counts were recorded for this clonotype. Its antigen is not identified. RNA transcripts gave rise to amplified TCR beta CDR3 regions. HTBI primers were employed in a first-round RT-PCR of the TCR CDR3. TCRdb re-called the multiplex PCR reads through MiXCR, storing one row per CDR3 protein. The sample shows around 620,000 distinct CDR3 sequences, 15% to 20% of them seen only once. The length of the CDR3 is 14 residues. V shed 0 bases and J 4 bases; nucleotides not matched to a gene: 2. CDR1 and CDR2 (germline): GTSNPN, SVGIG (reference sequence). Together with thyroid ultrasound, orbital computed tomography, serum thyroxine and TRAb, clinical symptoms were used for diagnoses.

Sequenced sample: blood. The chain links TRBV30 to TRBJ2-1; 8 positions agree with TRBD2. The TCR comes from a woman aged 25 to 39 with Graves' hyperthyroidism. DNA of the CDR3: TGTGCCTGGAGTGTACTAGCGGTTTACAATGAGCAGTTCTTC. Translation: CAWSVLAVYNEQFF.